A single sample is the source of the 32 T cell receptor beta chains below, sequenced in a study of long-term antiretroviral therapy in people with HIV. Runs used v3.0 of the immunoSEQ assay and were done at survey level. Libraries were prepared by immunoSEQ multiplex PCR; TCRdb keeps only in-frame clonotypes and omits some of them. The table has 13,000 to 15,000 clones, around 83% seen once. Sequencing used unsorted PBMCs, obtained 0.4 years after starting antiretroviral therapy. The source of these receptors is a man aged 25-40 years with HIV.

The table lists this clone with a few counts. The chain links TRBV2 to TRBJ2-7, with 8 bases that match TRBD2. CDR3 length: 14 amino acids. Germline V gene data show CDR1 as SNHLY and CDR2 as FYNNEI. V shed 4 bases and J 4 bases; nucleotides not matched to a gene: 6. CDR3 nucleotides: TGTGCCAGCAGTGGTCCCGGGGGGGCTTACGAGCAGTACTTC. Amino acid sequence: CASSGPGGAYEQYF.

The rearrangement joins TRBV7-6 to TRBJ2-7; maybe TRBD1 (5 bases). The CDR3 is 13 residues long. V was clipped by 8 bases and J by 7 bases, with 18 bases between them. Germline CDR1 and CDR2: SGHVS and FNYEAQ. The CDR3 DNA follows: TGTGCCAGCGGCTCGGTAGGGGCCGGTGAGCAGTACTTC. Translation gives CASGSVGAGEQYF.

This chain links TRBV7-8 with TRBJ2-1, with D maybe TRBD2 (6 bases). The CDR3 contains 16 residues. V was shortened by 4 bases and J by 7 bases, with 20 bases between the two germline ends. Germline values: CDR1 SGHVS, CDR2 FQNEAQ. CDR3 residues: CASSSTSRVSGNEQFF. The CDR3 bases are TGTGCCAGCAGCTCGACTAGTCGTGTGTCAGGGAATGAGCAGTTCTTC.

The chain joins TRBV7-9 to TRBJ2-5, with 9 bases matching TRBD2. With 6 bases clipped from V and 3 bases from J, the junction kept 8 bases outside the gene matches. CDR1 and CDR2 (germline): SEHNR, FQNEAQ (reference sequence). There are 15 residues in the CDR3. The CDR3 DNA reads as TGTGCCAGCAGTCGCCCCGGGACTAGCAAAGAGACCCAGTACTTC. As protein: CASSRPGTSKETQYF.

The DNA for the CDR3 is TGTGCCAGCAGAATAGCGGGAGGAAGCATTCAGTACTTC. This sequence encodes CASRIAGGSIQYF. The chain is built from TRBV6-5 and TRBJ2-4; TRBD2 agrees at 10 bases. The germline V gene has CDR1 MNHEY and CDR2 SVGAGI. The J segment lost 9 bases and the V segment lost 6 bases, leaving 5 bases of the junction unmatched. The CDR3 consists of 13 residues.

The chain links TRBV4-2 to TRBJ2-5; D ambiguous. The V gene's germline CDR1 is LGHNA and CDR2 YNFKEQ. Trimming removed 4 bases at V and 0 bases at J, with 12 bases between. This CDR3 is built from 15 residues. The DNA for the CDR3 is TGTGCCAGCAGCCCCTCAGGCCAGAACCAAGAGACCCAGTACTTC. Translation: CASSPSGQNQETQYF.

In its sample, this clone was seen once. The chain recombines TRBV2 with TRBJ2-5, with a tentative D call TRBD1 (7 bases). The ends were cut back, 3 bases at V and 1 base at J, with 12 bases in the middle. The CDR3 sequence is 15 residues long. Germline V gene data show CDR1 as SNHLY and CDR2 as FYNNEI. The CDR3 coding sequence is TGTGCCAGCAGTGACAGGGGGGCGATCCAAGAGACCCAGTACTTC. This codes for CASSDRGAIQETQYF.

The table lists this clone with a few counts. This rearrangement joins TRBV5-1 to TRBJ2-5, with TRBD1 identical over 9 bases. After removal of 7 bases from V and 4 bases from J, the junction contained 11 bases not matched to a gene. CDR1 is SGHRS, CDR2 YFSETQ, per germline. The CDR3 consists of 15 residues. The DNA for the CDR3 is TGCGCCAGCGGCCCGGGACAGGGATTGGGAGAGACCCAGTACTTC. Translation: CASGPGQGLGETQYF. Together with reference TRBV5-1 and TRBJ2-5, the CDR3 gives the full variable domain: KAGVTQTPRYLIKTRGQQVTLSCSPISGHRSVSWYQQTPGQGLQFLFEYFSETQRNKGNFPGRFSGRQFSNSRSEMNVSTLELGDSALYLCASGPGQGLGETQYFGPGTRLLVL.

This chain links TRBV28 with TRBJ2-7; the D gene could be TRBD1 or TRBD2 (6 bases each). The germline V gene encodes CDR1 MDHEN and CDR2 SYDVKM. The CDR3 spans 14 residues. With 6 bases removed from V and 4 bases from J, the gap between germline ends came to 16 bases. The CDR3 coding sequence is TGTGCCAGCAGCTTGGGTGGGGGGCAGTACGAGCAGTACTTC. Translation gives CASSLGGGQYEQYF.

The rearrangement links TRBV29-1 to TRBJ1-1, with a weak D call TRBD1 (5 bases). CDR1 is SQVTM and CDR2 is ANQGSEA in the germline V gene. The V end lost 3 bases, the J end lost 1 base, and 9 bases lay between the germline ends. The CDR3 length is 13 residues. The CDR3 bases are TGCAGCGTTGACAAAGGGGCGAACACTGAAGCTTTCTTT. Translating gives CSVDKGANTEAFF.

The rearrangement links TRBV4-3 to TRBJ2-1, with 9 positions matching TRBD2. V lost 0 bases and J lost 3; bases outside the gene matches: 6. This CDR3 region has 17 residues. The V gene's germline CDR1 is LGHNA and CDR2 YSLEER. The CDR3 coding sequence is TGCGCCAGCAGCCAAGACGTAGCGGGAGCGGGCTACAATGAGCAGTTCTTC. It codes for CASSQDVAGAGYNEQFF.

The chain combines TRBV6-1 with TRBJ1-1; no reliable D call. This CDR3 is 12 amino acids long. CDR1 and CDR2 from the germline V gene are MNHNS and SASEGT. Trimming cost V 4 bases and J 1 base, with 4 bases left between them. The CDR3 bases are TGTGCCAGCAGTGCTCGGAACACTGAAGCTTTCTTT. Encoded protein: CASSARNTEAFF.

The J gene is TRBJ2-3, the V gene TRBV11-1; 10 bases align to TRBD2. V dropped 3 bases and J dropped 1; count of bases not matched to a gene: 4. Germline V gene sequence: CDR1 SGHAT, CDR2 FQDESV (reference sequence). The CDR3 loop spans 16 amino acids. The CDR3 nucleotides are TGTGCCAGCAGCTTCATCACTAGCGGGGGCACAGATACGCAGTATTTT. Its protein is CASSFITSGGTDTQYF.

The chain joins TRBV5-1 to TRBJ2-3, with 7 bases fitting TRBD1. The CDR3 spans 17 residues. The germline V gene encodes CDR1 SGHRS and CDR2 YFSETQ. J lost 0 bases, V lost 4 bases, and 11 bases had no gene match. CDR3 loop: CASSRRQGLASTDTQYF. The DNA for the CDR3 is TGCGCCAGCAGCAGGAGACAGGGCCTTGCTAGCACAGATACGCAGTATTTT.

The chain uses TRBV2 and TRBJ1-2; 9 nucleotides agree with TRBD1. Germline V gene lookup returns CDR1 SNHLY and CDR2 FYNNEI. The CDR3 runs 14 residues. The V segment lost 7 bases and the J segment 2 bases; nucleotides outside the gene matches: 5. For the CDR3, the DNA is TGTGCCAGCACAAGGGACAGGGCGAACTATGGCTACACCTTC. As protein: CASTRDRANYGYTF. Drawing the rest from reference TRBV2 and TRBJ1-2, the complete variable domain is EPEVTQTPSHQVTQMGQEVILRCVPISNHLYFYWYRQILGQKVEFLVSFYNNEISEKSEIFDDQFSVERPDGSNFTLKIRSTKLEDSAMYFCASTRDRANYGYTFGSGTRLTVV.

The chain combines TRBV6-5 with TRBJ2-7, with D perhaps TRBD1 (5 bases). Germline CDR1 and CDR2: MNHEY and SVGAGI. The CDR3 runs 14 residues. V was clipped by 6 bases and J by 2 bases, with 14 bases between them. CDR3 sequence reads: CASRSPDRTYEQYF. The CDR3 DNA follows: TGTGCCAGCAGATCACCTGACAGAACCTACGAGCAGTACTTC.

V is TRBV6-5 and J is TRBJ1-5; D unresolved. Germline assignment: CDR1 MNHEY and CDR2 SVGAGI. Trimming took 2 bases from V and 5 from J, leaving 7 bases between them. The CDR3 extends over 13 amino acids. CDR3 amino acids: CASSYRADQPQHF. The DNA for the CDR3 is TGTGCCAGCAGTTACCGTGCGGATCAGCCCCAGCATTTT.

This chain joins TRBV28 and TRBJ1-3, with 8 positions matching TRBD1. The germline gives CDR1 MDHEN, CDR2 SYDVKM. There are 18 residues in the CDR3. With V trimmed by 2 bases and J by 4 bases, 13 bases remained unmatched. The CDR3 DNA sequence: TGTGCCAGCAGTTTAGAGGAGGGGCAGGGGGCAGGGGGAAACACCATATATTTT. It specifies CASSLEEGQGAGGNTIYF.

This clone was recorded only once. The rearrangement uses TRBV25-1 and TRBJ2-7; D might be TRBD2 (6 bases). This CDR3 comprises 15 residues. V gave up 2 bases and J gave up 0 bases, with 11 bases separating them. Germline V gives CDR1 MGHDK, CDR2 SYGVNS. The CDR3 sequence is CASSESGPSSYEQYF. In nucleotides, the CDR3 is TGTGCCAGCAGTGAAAGCGGGCCGAGCTCCTACGAGCAGTACTTC.

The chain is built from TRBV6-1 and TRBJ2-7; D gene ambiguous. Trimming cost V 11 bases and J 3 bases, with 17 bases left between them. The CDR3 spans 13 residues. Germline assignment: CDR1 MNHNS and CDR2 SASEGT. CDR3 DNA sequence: TGTGCCGGGAACTCAAAGATAGGCTACGAGCAGTACTTC. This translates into CAGNSKIGYEQYF.

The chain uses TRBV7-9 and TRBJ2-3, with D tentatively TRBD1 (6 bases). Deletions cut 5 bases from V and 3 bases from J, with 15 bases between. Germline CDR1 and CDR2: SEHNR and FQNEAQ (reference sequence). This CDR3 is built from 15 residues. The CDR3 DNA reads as TGTGCCAGCAGCCTTAGGGGGATCGTTACAGATACGCAGTATTTT. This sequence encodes CASSLRGIVTDTQYF.

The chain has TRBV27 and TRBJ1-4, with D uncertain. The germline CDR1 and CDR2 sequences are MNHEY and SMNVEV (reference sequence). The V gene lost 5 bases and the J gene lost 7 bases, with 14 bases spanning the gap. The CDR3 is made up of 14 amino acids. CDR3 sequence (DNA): TGTGCCAGCAGTCCCCCCCTGAGGCCTGAAAAACTGTTTTTT. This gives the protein CASSPPLRPEKLFF.

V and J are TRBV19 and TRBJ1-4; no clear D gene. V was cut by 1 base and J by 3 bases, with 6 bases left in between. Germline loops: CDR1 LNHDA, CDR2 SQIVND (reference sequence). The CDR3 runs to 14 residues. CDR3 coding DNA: TGTGCCAGTAGTATAGGCGCGGCTAATGAAAAACTGTTTTTT. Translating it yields CASSIGAANEKLFF.

The CDR3 DNA reads TGTGCCAGCAGGGGACAGGTTCAGTCGTCAGGCACCTTC. Its protein is CASRGQVQSSGTF. The gene calls are TRBV28 and TRBJ1-2; 8 bases are a match to TRBD1. Germline V gives CDR1 MDHEN, CDR2 SYDVKM. Trimming took 6 bases from V and 13 from J; bases not matched to a gene: 13. CDR3 length: 13 amino acids.

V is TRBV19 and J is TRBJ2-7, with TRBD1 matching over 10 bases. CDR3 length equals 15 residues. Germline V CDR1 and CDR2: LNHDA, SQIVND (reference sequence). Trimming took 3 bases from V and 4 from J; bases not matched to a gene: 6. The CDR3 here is CASSIRGQGSYEQYF. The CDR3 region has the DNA TGTGCCAGTAGTATTCGGGGACAGGGGTCGTACGAGCAGTACTTC.

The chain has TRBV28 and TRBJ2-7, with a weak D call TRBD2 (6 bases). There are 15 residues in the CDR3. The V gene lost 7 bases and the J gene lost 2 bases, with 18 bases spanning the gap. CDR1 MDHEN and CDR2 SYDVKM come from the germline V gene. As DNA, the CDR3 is TGTGCCAGCATTACCCGGGGGTCCGAAACCTACGAGCAGTACTTC. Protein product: CASITRGSETYEQYF.

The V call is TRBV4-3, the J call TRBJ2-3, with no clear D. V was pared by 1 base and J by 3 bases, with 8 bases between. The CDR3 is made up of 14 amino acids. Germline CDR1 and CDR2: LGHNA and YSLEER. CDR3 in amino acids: CASSQVLKTDTQYF. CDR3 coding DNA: TGCGCCAGCAGCCAAGTACTGAAGACAGATACGCAGTATTTT.

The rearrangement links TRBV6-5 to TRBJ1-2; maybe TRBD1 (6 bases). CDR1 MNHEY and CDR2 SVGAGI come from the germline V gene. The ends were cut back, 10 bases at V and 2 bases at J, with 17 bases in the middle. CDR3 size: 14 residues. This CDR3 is CATQKGGFNYGYTF. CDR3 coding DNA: TGTGCCACCCAAAAAGGGGGATTCAACTATGGCTACACCTTC.

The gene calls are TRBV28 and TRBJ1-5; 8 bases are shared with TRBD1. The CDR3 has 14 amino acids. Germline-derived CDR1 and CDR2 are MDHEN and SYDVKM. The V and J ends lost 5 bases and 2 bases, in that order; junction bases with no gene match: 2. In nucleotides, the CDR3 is TGTGCCAGCAGTCCGGGACAGGGCAATCAGCCCCAGCATTTT. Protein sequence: CASSPGQGNQPQHF.

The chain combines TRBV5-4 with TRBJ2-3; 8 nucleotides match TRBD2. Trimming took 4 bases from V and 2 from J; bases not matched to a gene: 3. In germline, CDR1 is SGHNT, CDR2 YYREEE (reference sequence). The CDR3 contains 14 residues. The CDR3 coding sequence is TGTGCCAGCAGCCCTGGACTAGCCACAGATACGCAGTATTTT. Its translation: CASSPGLATDTQYF.

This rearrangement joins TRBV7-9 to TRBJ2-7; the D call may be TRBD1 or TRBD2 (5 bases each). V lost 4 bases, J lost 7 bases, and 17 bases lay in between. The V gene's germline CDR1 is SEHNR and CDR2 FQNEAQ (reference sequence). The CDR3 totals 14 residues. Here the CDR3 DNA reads TGTGCCAGCAGCTCCCTCCCCGGGACGGGGGAGCAGTACTTC. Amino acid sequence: CASSSLPGTGEQYF.

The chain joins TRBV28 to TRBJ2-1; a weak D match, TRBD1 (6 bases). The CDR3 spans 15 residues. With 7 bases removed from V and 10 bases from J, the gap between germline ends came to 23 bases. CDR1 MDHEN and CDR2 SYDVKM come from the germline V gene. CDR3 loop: CASIQGGALYEEQFF. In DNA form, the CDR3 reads TGTGCCAGCATCCAAGGGGGAGCCCTTTATGAGGAGCAGTTCTTC.